This T cell receptor (beta chain) comes out of a study of response to subunit inactivated influenza vaccine (dated by TCRdb to the late 2010s). Broadly, across the study: To follow how T cells responded to a trivalent subunit inactivated influenza vaccine, the researchers relied on deep quantitative profiling of the T cell receptor repertoire. Broader findings and caveats from the paper: According to the authors, only a limited number of new T cells may be recruited by each seasonal influenza vaccination.

The library was built by means of RT-PCR. Sequencing instrument: Illumina HiSeq 2500. TCRdb applied fastp at Q25 and MiXCR to the public reads, then kept only in-frame beta chains. Rows with one shared CDR3 protein collapse into an entry with the most common genes and DNA. The sample data list 700,000 to 900,000 distinct CDR3 sequences, and about 20% of these were observed just once. The ten largest clones capture 10% of the sample. This clonotype has just one count. No antigen is known for it. Just one base apart from a much larger clone, this may be a read error. This sequence was found in a man in his fifties or sixties who received an inactivated influenza vaccine. Donor details come from another sample of the same person, matched by shared clones. Sequenced material: PBMCs from blood, taken roughly 5 days after vaccination.

The nucleotide sequence is given as TGCAGCGTTGAGAAAAACCCCCTGTCCGGGGATCTGTTTTTT. This translates into CSVEKNPLSGDLFF. The chain links TRBV29-1 with TRBJ2-2; the D region possibly corresponds to TRBD2 (5 bases align). Spanning cysteine to phenylalanine, the CDR3 consists of 14 amino acids. Only the CDR3 DNA is retained, 42 bases long and in frame from the first base. From a lookup of the germline V gene, CDR1 and CDR2 are SQVTM and ANQGSEA.